Presented here are 8 T cell receptor beta chains from one specimen sequenced in a study of cytomegalovirus exposure and HLA in healthy donors (dated by TCRdb to the late 2010s). Libraries were prepared through the immunoSEQ multiplex PCR assay. For the multiplex PCR, a mixture combining 60 forward primers for TCR Vbeta segments and 13 reverse primers for TCR Jbeta segments was used. TCRdb retrieved this table from immuneACCESS and kept in-frame rearrangements only. Not all clones are present; in checked studies, unresolved V genes account for under half, and no reason is known for the remainder. This sample holds 150,000 or so clones; less than 85% were observed only once. In total, the top ten clones hold roughly 4.5% of the sample. The source material was PBMCs. Receptors originate from a man between 18 and 35 years old in good health and CMV-seropositive.

In its sample, this clone was seen once. The CDR3 DNA reads as TGTGCCAGCAGCCTCCACGGACAGAACTACGAGCAGTACTTC. Protein sequence: CASSLHGQNYEQYF. The chain is built from TRBV28 and TRBJ2-7, with D perhaps TRBD1 (6 bases). Germline V gene sequence: CDR1 MDHEN, CDR2 SYDVKM. This CDR3 comprises 14 residues. V was shortened by 6 bases and J by 3 bases, with 15 bases between the two germline ends.

The gene calls are TRBV7-2 and TRBJ2-6; a weak D match, TRBD1 (5 bases). The CDR3 length is 16 residues. Germline-derived CDR1 and CDR2 are SGHTA and FQGNSA. V lost 2 bases and J lost 4, with 12 bases in between. DNA for the CDR3: TGTGCCAGCAGCTTACGGCAGGGTGGAGGGGCCAACGTCCTGACTTTC. As protein: CASSLRQGGGANVLTF.

This chain connects TRBV6-5 to TRBJ1-1, with TRBD1 as a possible D gene (6 bases). This CDR3 comprises 14 residues. The germline V gene encodes CDR1 MNHEY and CDR2 SVGAGI. V lost 5 bases and J 0 bases, leaving 10 bases between the germline ends. For the CDR3, the DNA is TGTGCCAGCAGTATTACAGGGATGAACACTGAAGCTTTCTTT. Translating gives CASSITGMNTEAFF.

V is TRBV27 and J is TRBJ2-1, with 7 bases that match TRBD2. There are 14 residues in the CDR3. The germline V gene encodes CDR1 MNHEY and CDR2 SMNVEV (reference sequence). Trimming removed 6 bases from V and 2 bases from J; junction bases left unmatched: 4. CDR3 residues: CASSPSGTYNEQFF. CDR3 DNA sequence: TGTGCCAGCAGCCCTAGCGGCACCTACAATGAGCAGTTCTTC.

The rearrangement joins TRBV7-2 to TRBJ1-6; 7 nucleotides match TRBD1. Germline V gives CDR1 SGHTA, CDR2 FQGNSA. The CDR3 runs to 15 residues. V lost 1 base to trimming and J lost 9 bases; unmatched junction nucleotides: 6. Here the CDR3 reads CASSLGGQVGSPLHF. The CDR3 DNA is TGTGCCAGCAGCTTAGGTGGACAGGTGGGTTCACCCCTCCACTTT. Looking up the rest from reference TRBV7-2 and TRBJ1-6 gives the full variable domain: GAGVSQSPSNKVTEKGKDVELRCDPISGHTALYWYRQSLGQGLEFLIYFQGNSAPDKSGLPSDRFSAERTGGSVSTLTIQRTQQEDSAVYLCASSLGGQVGSPLHFGNGTRLTVT.

The chain carries TRBV29-1 and TRBJ2-2; D is possibly TRBD2 (6 bases). CDR1 SQVTM and CDR2 ANQGSEA come from the germline V gene. Trimming removed 4 bases at V and 5 bases at J, with 11 bases between. This CDR3 region has 13 residues. The CDR3 DNA is TGCAGCGTTGGACTAGGGTGGACCGGGGAGCTGTTTTTT. The encoded protein is CSVGLGWTGELFF.

V gene TRBV28 combines with J gene TRBJ2-5; tentatively, D is TRBD2 (5 bases). The CDR3 is 15 amino acids. Germline V gene sequence: CDR1 MDHEN, CDR2 SYDVKM. V gave up 5 bases and J gave up 1 base, with 14 bases separating them. CDR3 in DNA: TGTGCCAGCAGTCCCCCGGGGTCGATCCAAGAGACCCAGTACTTC. Amino acids: CASSPPGSIQETQYF.

This chain uses TRBV6-1 with TRBJ2-1, with D possibly matching TRBD2 (5 bases). V was trimmed by 6 bases and J by 7 bases, leaving 10 bases between them. This CDR3 contains 12 residues. Germline V CDR1 and CDR2: MNHNS, SASEGT. CDR3 in DNA: TGTGCCAGCAGGAGGGTTCGAAATGAGCAGTTCTTC. Protein product: CASRRVRNEQFF.